The clone carrying this TCR beta chain is large (0.1 to 1%) within its sample. Its antigen is currently unknown. The data derive from a study of circulating CD8 cells and anti-PD-1 response in melanoma. For the study at large: Every 2 weeks, patients got 3 mg/kg nivolumab intravenously.

Study-level results: Tumor reactivity was tested by peptide assays on expanded sorted subsets. TIGIT repertoires were least diverse, DNEG repertoires most diverse. Experiments were generally run without replicates.

The V end lost 6 bases, the J end lost 5 bases, and 14 bases lay between the germline ends. The CDR3 covers 14 residues. From live CD3+CD8+TCRalphabeta+ cells, four PD-1 and/or TIGIT subsets were sorted. TCR libraries were prepared from approximately 15 ng of total RNA with the QIAseq Immune Repertoire TCR panel. One entry per CDR3 protein results from TCRdb running MiXCR on the reads. The sample holds just under 300 distinct CDR3 sequences, around 4.7% seen once. The sequencing here drew on CD8+ T cells from PBMCs, taken at baseline or after one month of anti-PD-1 therapy (not recorded which). The rearrangement links TRBV12-3 or TRBV12-4 to TRBJ2-1, with D possibly being TRBD1 or TRBD2 (5 bases each). This clonotype originated in a human donor with melanoma. CDR3 loop: CASRTSGANNEQFF. The DNA for the CDR3 is TGTGCCAGCAGAACATCCGGGGCGAACAATGAGCAGTTCTTC.